These 22 T cell receptor beta chains came from one sample sequenced in a study of blood T cell repertoires in COVID-19. Assay: immunoSEQ multiplex PCR; the TCRdb copy retains only in-frame clones and omits some. The sample yields about 190,000 clones, 75% to 90% seen once. The sample consisted of peripheral blood. The receptors originated from a man aged 25 to 40 with acute or convalescent COVID-19.

This rearrangement joins TRBV6-2 or TRBV6-3 to TRBJ2-7; D may be TRBD1 (6 bases). V shed 2 bases and J shed 3 bases, with 26 bases lying between them. The CDR3 covers 19 residues. In germline, CDR1 is MNHEY, CDR2 SVGEGT. CDR3 DNA sequence: TGTGCCAGCAGTTACGACCTGTCCCAGGATTGGGGACACCACTACGAGCAGTACTTC. This translates into CASSYDLSQDWGHHYEQYF.

CDR3 nucleotides: TGTGCCAGCAGTCTCCCCTCCTCTGGGGCCAACGTCCTGACTTTC. Its protein is CASSLPSSGANVLTF. This sequence joins TRBV27 and TRBJ2-6; D is uncertain. Germline CDR1 reads MNHEY; CDR2 reads SMNVEV (reference sequence). The V end lost 5 bases, the J end lost 0 bases, and 8 bases lay between the germline ends. The CDR3 has 15 amino acids.

The rearrangement uses TRBV27 and TRBJ2-1; 10 bases are shared with TRBD2. This CDR3 has 15 residues. The trim removed 8 bases at V and 9 bases at J, leaving 13 bases unmatched. The germline V gene encodes CDR1 MNHEY and CDR2 SMNVEV (reference sequence). This chain's CDR3 is CASGLAGVGRGEQFF. CDR3 nucleotides: TGTGCCAGCGGGCTAGCGGGGGTTGGTAGGGGTGAGCAGTTCTTC.

The V call is TRBV28, the J call TRBJ1-2, with a weak D call TRBD1 (6 bases). Trimming left V 2 bases short and J 8 bases short, with 27 bases between. This CDR3 contains 18 residues. Germline lookup yields CDR1 MDHEN and CDR2 SYDVKM. The CDR3 is CASSLIPPARRGRGGYTF. CDR3 in DNA: TGTGCCAGCAGTTTAATTCCGCCGGCTAGAAGGGGGAGAGGAGGCTACACCTTC.

V is TRBV7-9 and J is TRBJ2-1; D remains ambiguous. The V end was cut by 4 bases, the J end by 8 bases, with 6 bases between. The CDR3 is made up of 11 amino acids. Germline CDR1 SEHNR, CDR2 FQNEAQ (reference sequence). CDR3 DNA: TGTGCCAGCAGCTGGGCTGATGAGCAGTTCTTC. As protein: CASSWADEQFF.

The V and J genes are TRBV6-5 and TRBJ1-1; 8 bases agree with TRBD1. Per the germline V gene, CDR1 is MNHEY and CDR2 is SVGAGI. The CDR3 totals 15 residues. Trimming took 2 bases from V and 5 from J; bases not matched to a gene: 7. The CDR3 loop reads CASSYDIRTGTEAFF. In DNA, the CDR3 is TGTGCCAGCAGTTACGACATACGGACAGGGACTGAAGCTTTCTTT.

The gene calls are TRBV5-1 and TRBJ2-6; 10 nucleotides line up with TRBD1. After removal of 8 bases from V and 1 base from J, the junction contained 6 bases not matched to a gene. The CDR3 runs to 16 residues. From germline, CDR1 is SGHRS and CDR2 YFSETQ. Here the CDR3 DNA reads TGCGCCAGTGCGGGACAGGGGTTTTCTGGGGCCAACGTCCTGACTTTC. It translates to CASAGQGFSGANVLTF.

This chain joins TRBV7-9 and TRBJ1-2, with no clear D. V was cut by 7 bases and J by 2 bases, with 20 bases left in between. There are 16 residues in the CDR3. The germline V gene encodes CDR1 SEHNR and CDR2 FQNEAQ (reference sequence). The CDR3 DNA follows: TGTGCCAGCATCCAAACGCACGGCGGGATGAACTATGGCTACACCTTC. Encoded protein: CASIQTHGGMNYGYTF.

V and J are TRBV4-1 and TRBJ2-7; D unclear. Trimming left V 2 bases short and J 3 bases short, with 14 bases between. Germline V CDR1 and CDR2: MGHRA, YSYEKL. This CDR3 is built from 15 residues. This chain's CDR3 is CASSQSRGSLYEQYF. The CDR3 DNA reads as TGCGCCAGCAGCCAATCCAGAGGATCTCTCTACGAGCAGTACTTC.

This clone came up once. V and J are TRBV11-2 and TRBJ2-7; a possible D gene is TRBD2 (5 bases). The CDR3 runs 14 residues. V was pared by 5 bases and J by 6 bases, with 17 bases between. Germline V gives CDR1 SGHAT, CDR2 FQNNGV. The DNA of the CDR3 is TGTGCCAGCAGCCAACACAAGCTAGCTCTCGAGCAGTACTTC. It yields the protein CASSQHKLALEQYF.

The rearrangement links TRBV7-2 to TRBJ2-5, with TRBD1 identical over 7 bases. Germline V gene data show CDR1 as SGHTA and CDR2 as FQGNSA. The CDR3 runs 14 residues. V dropped 6 bases and J dropped 5; count of bases not matched to a gene: 9. The CDR3 reads CASRRAGGRETQYF. In nucleotides, the CDR3 is TGTGCCAGCAGGAGGGCAGGGGGTAGGGAGACCCAGTACTTC.

This clone appeared a single time. The chain has TRBV5-4 and TRBJ1-3; no clear D. V was trimmed by 2 bases and J by 0 bases, leaving 12 bases between them. The length of the CDR3 is 16 residues. Germline CDR1 SGHNT, CDR2 YYREEE (reference sequence). CDR3: CASSFAGSASGNTIYF. The CDR3 DNA reads TGTGCCAGCAGCTTCGCGGGGAGTGCCTCTGGAAACACCATATATTTT.

This clone has a single count. The chain uses TRBV30 and TRBJ1-6; D gene uncertain. This CDR3 is built from 15 residues. Germline loops: CDR1 GTSNPN, CDR2 SVGIG (reference sequence). V lost 4 bases and J 9 bases, leaving 19 bases between the germline ends. CDR3 protein: CAWTLGWGVSSPLHF. DNA for the CDR3: TGTGCCTGGACGCTAGGTTGGGGAGTAAGTTCACCCCTCCACTTT.

The chain combines TRBV6-2 or TRBV6-3 with TRBJ2-3; the match to TRBD2 covers 13 bases. The CDR3 length is 16 residues. With 6 bases clipped from V and 6 bases from J, the junction kept 9 bases outside the gene matches. Germline V gives CDR1 MNHEY, CDR2 SVGEGT. This CDR3 reads CASSRGLAGEGDTQYF. CDR3 DNA: TGTGCCAGCAGCCGAGGACTAGCGGGGGAAGGGGATACGCAGTATTTT.

The V call is TRBV7-8, the J call TRBJ1-5, with a tentative D call TRBD1 (6 bases). This CDR3 has 14 amino acids. Between the trimmed V and J ends, which lost 5 bases and 2 bases, there was a span of 10 bases. Germline V gene sequence: CDR1 SGHVS, CDR2 FQNEAQ. CDR3 bases: TGTGCCAGCAGCGTAAACAGGGGCAATCAGCCCCAGCATTTT. Translation: CASSVNRGNQPQHF.

The CDR3 DNA follows: TGTGCCAGCAGCCAACTATATGGGGGGTCTAACACTGAAGCTTTCTTT. As protein: CASSQLYGGSNTEAFF. The rearrangement uses TRBV3-1 (or the pseudogene TRBV3-2) and TRBJ1-1; D perhaps matches TRBD1 (5 bases). Germline V gene data show CDR1 as LGHDT and CDR2 as YNNKEL (reference sequence). The V end was cut by 2 bases, the J end by 2 bases, with 15 bases between. The CDR3 runs 16 residues.

This sequence joins TRBV2 and TRBJ2-1; 8 bases line up with TRBD2. In germline, CDR1 is SNHLY, CDR2 FYNNEI. The CDR3 consists of 16 residues. J lost 2 bases, V lost 1 base, and 4 bases had no gene match. The CDR3 DNA sequence: TGTGCCAGCAGTGAAGGGGCGGGGGGTACCTACAATGAGCAGTTCTTC. Its translation is CASSEGAGGTYNEQFF.

This sequence joins TRBV5-1 and TRBJ1-5; D perhaps matches TRBD1 (5 bases). Trimming took 4 bases from V and 6 from J, leaving 14 bases between them. Germline V gives CDR1 SGHRS, CDR2 YFSETQ. The CDR3 is 14 residues long. The CDR3 DNA reads as TGCGCCAGCAGCGAACTTCAGGGAGGTCAGCCCCAGCATTTT. Its protein is CASSELQGGQPQHF.

The chain carries TRBV3-1 (or the pseudogene TRBV3-2) and TRBJ2-7; 12 bases agree with TRBD2. The germline V gene encodes CDR1 LGHDT and CDR2 YNNKEL (reference sequence). The junction had 3 bases not matched to a gene; V was cut back by 3 bases and J by 3 bases. CDR3 length: 15 residues. CDR3 sequence reads: CASSHLAGGIYEQYF. The DNA of the CDR3 is TGTGCCAGCAGCCACCTAGCGGGAGGGATCTACGAGCAGTACTTC.

The table lists this clone with a count of one. This rearrangement joins TRBV6-5 to TRBJ2-7, with TRBD2 matching over 7 bases. Germline CDR1 and CDR2: MNHEY and SVGAGI. CDR3 length: 14 amino acids. J was trimmed by 4 bases and V by 6 bases; bases with no gene match: 9. CDR3 DNA sequence: TGTGCCAGCAGGACGGGGGACTATGTTTACGAGCAGTACTTC. It encodes CASRTGDYVYEQYF.

A single count supports this clone. The V gene is TRBV30, the J gene TRBJ1-6, with 7 positions matching TRBD1. V gave up 2 bases and J gave up 7 bases; unmatched junction bases: 5. CDR1 and CDR2 (germline): GTSNPN, SVGIG (reference sequence). This CDR3 is built from 14 residues. The CDR3 spells CAWSTGTVNSPLHF. CDR3 bases: TGTGCCTGGAGTACCGGGACAGTGAATTCACCCCTCCACTTT.

The genes are TRBV29-1 and TRBJ1-5; TRBD1 aligns across 9 bases. Germline V gives CDR1 SQVTM, CDR2 ANQGSEA. This CDR3 is 13 amino acids long. V lost 6 bases to trimming and J lost 7 bases; unmatched junction nucleotides: 7. The CDR3, as DNA: TGCAGCGTGGGGGACAGGGTTCGGCAGCCCCAGCATTTT. It codes for CSVGDRVRQPQHF. Full variable domain (remainder filled in from reference TRBV29-1 and TRBJ1-5): SAVISQKPSRDICQRGTSLTIQCQVDSQVTMMFWYRQQPGQSLTLIATANQGSEATYESGFVIDKFPISRPNLTFSTLTVSNMSPEDSSIYLCSVGDRVRQPQHFGDGTRLSIL.